Included here is one TCR beta chain sequence, with context. Antigen specificity is unknown. This entry is derived from a study of T cell responses to AZD1222 COVID-19 vaccine. From germline, CDR1 is SGHAT and CDR2 FQNNGV. The CDR3 runs 17 residues. Deletions cut 2 bases from V and 0 bases from J, with 13 bases between. Sequencing was performed with immunoSEQ multiplex PCR; in TCRdb, only in-frame clones are kept and a portion is missing. The table lists approximately 150,000 clones, 70% to 90% of them singletons. Findings and caveats of the study: Spike was spanned by vaccine-associated CD4 TCRs, which were dominant at 160-218 and 743-854.

This receptor was identified in an adult who received the AZD1222 COVID-19 vaccine. The V and J genes are TRBV11-2 and TRBJ1-4; D gene unclear. Source: peripheral blood, taken 28 days after the second AZD1222 dose. CDR3 coding DNA: TGTGCCAGCAGCTTATGGCCCCGGGAGACAACTAATGAAAAACTGTTTTTT. Amino acid sequence: CASSLWPRETTNEKLFF.